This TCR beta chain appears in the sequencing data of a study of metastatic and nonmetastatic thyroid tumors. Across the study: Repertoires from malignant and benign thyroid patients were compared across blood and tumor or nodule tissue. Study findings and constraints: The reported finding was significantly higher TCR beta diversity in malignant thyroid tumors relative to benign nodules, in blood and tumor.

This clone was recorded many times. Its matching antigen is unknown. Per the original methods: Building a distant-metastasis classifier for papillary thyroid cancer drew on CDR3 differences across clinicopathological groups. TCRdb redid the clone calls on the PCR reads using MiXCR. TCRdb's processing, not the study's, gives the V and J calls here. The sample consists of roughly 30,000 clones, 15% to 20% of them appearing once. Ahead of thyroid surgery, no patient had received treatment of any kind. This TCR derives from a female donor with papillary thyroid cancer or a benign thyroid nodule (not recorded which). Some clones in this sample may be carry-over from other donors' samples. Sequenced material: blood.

The CDR3 loop reads CASSTGQGVYGYTF. In DNA, the CDR3 is TGTGCCAGCAGTACTGGACAGGGGGTATATGGCTACACCTTC. The chain is built from TRBV28 and TRBJ1-2; 10 bases align to TRBD1. The V gene's germline CDR1 is MDHEN and CDR2 SYDVKM. This CDR3 has 14 amino acids. Trimming took 5 bases from V and 5 from J; bases not matched to a gene: 5.